This is a list of T cell receptor beta chains from one sample in a study of blood T cells in healthy people across ages. TCRdb redid the calling of the 5' RACE reads with MiXCR, one entry per CDR3 protein. The sample has roughly 1,300,000 distinct CDR3 sequences, around 59% seen once. The sequenced sample consisted of blood. The source is a man aged 18 to 30 in good health. The CDR3 runs from the conserved cysteine through the conserved F or W. Fields, in order: V gene, J gene, clone size, D gene, CDR3 protein, CDR3 DNA. D genes are given only for firm matches. Where a row states a size, it is once, few, many or the class of an expanded clone; other rows omit it.

V: TRBV12-3/TRBV12-4; J: TRBJ2-7; size: few; D: .; CDR3: CASSLGGGGEQYF; DNA: TGTGCCAGCAGTTTAGGGGGGGGCGGCGAGCAGTACTTC
V: TRBV5-6; J: TRBJ2-1; size: .; D: TRBD2; CDR3: CASSSLAAAYNEQFF; DNA: TGTGCCAGCAGCTCCCTAGCGGCCGCCTACAATGAGCAGTTCTTC
V: TRBV15; J: TRBJ1-6; size: .; D: .; CDR3: CATSRAGRDHSPLHF; DNA: TGTGCCACCAGCAGAGCGGGCAGGGACCATTCACCCCTCCACTTT
V: TRBV7-2; J: TRBJ2-3; size: .; D: .; CDR3: CASSAGQVTQYF; DNA: TGTGCCAGCAGCGCCGGTCAGGTTACGCAGTATTTT
V: TRBV20-1; J: TRBJ2-5; size: .; D: TRBD2; CDR3: CSASGRSGGASETQYF; DNA: TGCAGTGCTAGTGGGCGTAGCGGGGGGGCTTCAGAGACCCAGTACTTC
V: TRBV4-2; J: TRBJ2-3; size: .; D: TRBD2; CDR3: CASSQVGGGASDTQYF; DNA: TGTGCCAGCAGCCAAGTTGGCGGGGGGGCCTCAGATACGCAGTATTTT
V: TRBV6-6; J: TRBJ1-1; size: .; D: TRBD1; CDR3: CASSYFRDRAFF; DNA: TGTGCCAGCAGTTACTTTAGGGACAGAGCTTTCTTT
V: TRBV7-9; J: TRBJ2-3; size: .; D: TRBD1; CDR3: CASSLAYRGRTDTQYF; DNA: TGTGCCAGCAGCTTAGCCTACAGGGGGCGCACAGATACGCAGTATTTT
V: TRBV2; J: TRBJ1-4; size: .; D: .; CDR3: CASSGWALEERLFF; DNA: TGTGCCAGCAGTGGTTGGGCCTTAGAGGAAAGACTGTTTTTT
V: TRBV24-1; J: TRBJ2-1; size: .; D: .; CDR3: CATHGGSYNEQFF; DNA: TGTGCCACCCACGGAGGGAGCTACAATGAGCAGTTCTTC
V: TRBV10-3; J: TRBJ2-2; size: .; D: .; CDR3: CAIMAGTENTGELFF; DNA: TGTGCCATCATGGCGGGGACAGAGAACACCGGGGAGCTGTTTTTT
V: TRBV27; J: TRBJ2-3; size: once; D: TRBD1; CDR3: CASSSPGQGLLTDMQYF; DNA: TGTGCCAGCAGTTCCCCGGGACAGGGCCTACTCACAGATATGCAGTATTTT
V: TRBV4-1; J: TRBJ2-7; size: .; D: TRBD1; CDR3: CAGRPTDRVHEQYF; DNA: TGCGCCGGCAGGCCTACCGACAGGGTTCACGAGCAGTACTTC
V: TRBV6-5; J: TRBJ2-1; size: .; D: .; CDR3: CASSRVARQYNEQFF; DNA: TGTGCCAGCTCCCGAGTCGCCAGGCAATACAATGAGCAGTTCTTC
V: TRBV2; J: TRBJ2-5; size: few; D: .; CDR3: CASSGSSRQETQYF; DNA: TGTGCCAGCAGTGGGTCGTCCAGGCAAGAGACCCAGTACTTC
V: TRBV4-1; J: TRBJ1-5; size: .; D: .; CDR3: CATSINQPQHF; DNA: TGCGCGACCAGCATAAATCAGCCCCAGCATTTT
V: TRBV12-5; J: TRBJ2-5; size: .; D: .; CDR3: CASGLGGVRAQETQYF; DNA: TGTGCTAGTGGTTTGGGGGGCGTCAGGGCGCAGGAGACCCAGTACTTC
V: TRBV4-1; J: TRBJ2-7; size: few; D: .; CDR3: CASSQAGSPYEQYF; DNA: TGCGCCAGCAGCCAAGCGGGGTCGCCCTACGAGCAGTACTTC
V: TRBV7-9; J: TRBJ2-1; size: .; D: TRBD1; CDR3: CASSTTGTGYNEQFF; DNA: TGTGCCAGCAGCACCACCGGGACAGGCTACAATGAGCAGTTCTTC
V: TRBV30; J: TRBJ2-1; size: .; D: .; CDR3: CAWSVGLYYSYEQFF; DNA: TGTGCCTGGAGTGTAGGTCTTTACTACTCCTACGAGCAGTTCTTC
V: TRBV20-1; J: TRBJ1-3; size: .; D: TRBD1; CDR3: CSARTGGRNTIYF; DNA: TGCAGTGCCCGGACAGGGGGCAGGAACACCATATATTTT
V: TRBV7-9; J: TRBJ2-7; size: .; D: TRBD1; CDR3: CASGQGSEQYF; DNA: TGTGCCAGTGGACAGGGGAGCGAGCAGTACTTC
V: TRBV13; J: TRBJ2-1; size: .; D: .; CDR3: CASSFEDDNEQFF; DNA: TGTGCCAGCAGCTTCGAGGATGACAATGAGCAGTTCTTC
V: TRBV12-3/TRBV12-4; J: TRBJ2-1; size: .; D: TRBD1; CDR3: CASSPLPGQGAIEQFF; DNA: TGTGCCAGCAGTCCCCTCCCGGGACAGGGGGCGATCGAGCAGTTCTTC
V: TRBV29-1; J: TRBJ2-7; size: few; D: .; CDR3: CSVGVPRRNEQYF; DNA: TGCAGCGTTGGAGTTCCTCGGCGGAACGAGCAGTACTTC
V: TRBV7-9; J: TRBJ2-1; size: .; D: TRBD2; CDR3: CASADTSGRYNEQFF; DNA: TGTGCCAGCGCCGATACTAGCGGGAGATACAATGAGCAGTTCTTC
V: TRBV7-2; J: TRBJ2-5; size: .; D: TRBD1; CDR3: CASSLAPGQGPETQYF; DNA: TGCGCCAGCAGCTTAGCGCCGGGACAGGGTCCAGAGACCCAGTACTTC
V: TRBV4-2; J: TRBJ2-7; size: .; D: .; CDR3: CASSQGGFTYEQYF; DNA: TGTGCCAGCAGCCAAGGGGGATTTACCTACGAGCAGTACTTC
V: TRBV7-6; J: TRBJ2-2; size: .; D: .; CDR3: CASSKQGGDAGELFF; DNA: TGTGCCAGCAGCAAGCAGGGGGGGGACGCCGGGGAGCTGTTTTTT
V: TRBV9; J: TRBJ2-7; size: .; D: .; CDR3: CANSVGGGTEQYF; DNA: TGTGCCAACAGCGTAGGCGGCGGGACCGAGCAGTACTTC
V: TRBV29-1; J: TRBJ2-5; size: .; D: TRBD1; CDR3: CSVEQRGQVQETQYF; DNA: TGCAGCGTTGAACAGAGAGGACAGGTCCAAGAGACCCAGTACTTC
V: TRBV27; J: TRBJ2-4; size: .; D: .; CDR3: CASSSVRMNIQYF; DNA: TGTGCCAGCAGTTCTGTCCGCATGAACATTCAGTACTTC
V: TRBV5-1; J: TRBJ2-3; size: .; D: TRBD2; CDR3: CASSLTSGGALTDTQYF; DNA: TGCGCCAGCAGCTTGACTAGCGGGGGGGCATTGACAGATACGCAGTATTTT
V: TRBV27; J: TRBJ1-2; size: few; D: .; CDR3: CASSLSSGRSYGYTF; DNA: TGTGCCAGCAGTTTAAGTAGTGGCAGGTCCTATGGCTACACCTTC
V: TRBV5-1; J: TRBJ2-3; size: .; D: .; CDR3: CASSLAGPGGSTDTQYF; DNA: TGCGCCAGCAGCTTGGCCGGTCCAGGTGGTAGCACAGATACGCAGTATTTT
V: TRBV18; J: TRBJ2-7; size: .; D: .; CDR3: CASSPAGHSYYEQYF; DNA: TGTGCCAGCTCACCCGCCGGACATAGCTACTACGAGCAGTACTTC
V: TRBV29-1; J: TRBJ2-1; size: few; D: TRBD2; CDR3: CSGGLAGVYNEQFF; DNA: TGCAGCGGGGGACTAGCGGGAGTCTACAATGAGCAGTTCTTC
V: TRBV20-1; J: TRBJ2-3; size: .; D: TRBD2; CDR3: CSAPVGLADTDTQYF; DNA: TGCAGTGCCCCGGTGGGACTAGCGGACACAGATACGCAGTATTTT
V: TRBV20-1; J: TRBJ2-1; size: .; D: TRBD2; CDR3: CSARGSSSYNEQFF; DNA: TGCAGTGCTCGCGGGAGCAGCTCCTACAATGAGCAGTTCTTC
V: TRBV20-1; J: TRBJ1-5; size: .; D: .; CDR3: CSASDWQEGYSNQPQHF; DNA: TGCAGTGCTAGTGATTGGCAGGAGGGATATAGCAATCAGCCCCAGCATTTT
V: TRBV4-1; J: TRBJ1-4; size: .; D: .; CDR3: CASSQGAVAGRGEKLFF; DNA: TGCGCCAGCAGCCAAGGGGCGGTTGCAGGGAGGGGTGAAAAACTGTTTTTT